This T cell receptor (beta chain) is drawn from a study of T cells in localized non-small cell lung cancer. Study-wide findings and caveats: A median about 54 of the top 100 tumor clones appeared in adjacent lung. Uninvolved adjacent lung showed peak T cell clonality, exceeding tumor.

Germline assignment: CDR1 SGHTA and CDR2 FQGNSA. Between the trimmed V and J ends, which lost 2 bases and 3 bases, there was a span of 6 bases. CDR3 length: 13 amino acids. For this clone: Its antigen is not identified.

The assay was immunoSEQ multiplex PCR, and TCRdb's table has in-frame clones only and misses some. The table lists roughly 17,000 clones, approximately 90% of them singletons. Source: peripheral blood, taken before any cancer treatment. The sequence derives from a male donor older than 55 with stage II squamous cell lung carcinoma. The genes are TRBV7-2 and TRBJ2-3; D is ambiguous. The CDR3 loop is CASSLQWTDTQYF. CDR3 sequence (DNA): TGTGCCAGCAGCTTACAGTGGACAGATACGCAGTATTTT.